This T cell receptor (beta chain) was recorded in a study of spatial heterogeneity in lung cancer. Study-level background: Sequenced follow-up PBMC samples came a median of about 23 months after resection, where available.

This clonotype was seen at least ten times. Its cognate antigen is unknown. Time point defined: blood at routine non-recurrence follow-up after resection. Without sorting, whole RNA was sequenced from tumor, nontumor lung or frozen PBMC. Germline V lookup: CDR1 SQVTM, CDR2 ANQGSEA. V was clipped by 5 bases and J by 4 bases, with 9 bases between them. This CDR3 is built from 13 residues. Broader study findings: Circulating ubiquitous expanded tumor TCRs were observed more frequently at resection than at follow-up.

Each TCR cDNA molecule carried a unique molecular identifier. TCRdb passed the 5' RACE reads through MiXCR, listing each CDR3 protein once. The data show 42,000 or so distinct CDR3 sequences, over 9.5% seen once. The sequence was collected from a female donor with early-stage non-small cell lung cancer. This specimen consisted of PBMCs, obtained at follow-up. The gene calls are TRBV29-1 and TRBJ2-6; D is undetermined. The chain's CDR3 is CSVPGSGANVLTF. The CDR3 region has the DNA TGCAGCGTTCCAGGCTCAGGGGCCAACGTCCTGACTTTC.